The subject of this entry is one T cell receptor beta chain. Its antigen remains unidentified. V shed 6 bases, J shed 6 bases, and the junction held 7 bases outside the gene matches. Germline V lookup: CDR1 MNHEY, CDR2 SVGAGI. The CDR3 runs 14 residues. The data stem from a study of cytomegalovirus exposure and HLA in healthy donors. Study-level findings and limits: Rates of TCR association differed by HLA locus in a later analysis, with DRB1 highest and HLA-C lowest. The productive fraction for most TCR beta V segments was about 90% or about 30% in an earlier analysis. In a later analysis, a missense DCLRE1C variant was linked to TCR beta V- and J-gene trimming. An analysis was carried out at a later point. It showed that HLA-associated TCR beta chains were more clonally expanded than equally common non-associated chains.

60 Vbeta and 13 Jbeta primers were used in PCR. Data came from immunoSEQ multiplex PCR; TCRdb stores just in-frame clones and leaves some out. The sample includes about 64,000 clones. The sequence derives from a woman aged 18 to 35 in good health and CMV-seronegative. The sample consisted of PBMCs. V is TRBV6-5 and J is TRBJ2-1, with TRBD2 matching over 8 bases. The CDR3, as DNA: TGTGCCAGCAGGAATAAGCGGGAGTCCAATGAGCAGTTCTTC. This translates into CASRNKRESNEQFF.